The sequence of this T cell receptor (beta chain) was determined in a study of shared clonotypes between healthy human individuals. In the case of this clone: Its antigen remains unknown.

A split of CD4+ cells into CD45RA+ naive and CD45RA-negative memory subsets was performed. Clones were read by immunoSEQ multiplex PCR, and TCRdb kept only the in-frame ones, dropping some. The sample has hundreds of thousands of clones; 73% are singletons. Findings and caveats of the study: Richness estimates generally favored naive over memory subsets.

The germline V and J ends were trimmed by 2 bases and 1 base, with 9 bases remaining between them. Germline CDR1 is SGHRS and CDR2 is YFSETQ. This CDR3 is built from 14 residues. This TCR came from a woman aged 30 to 39 in good health. The V gene is TRBV5-1, the J gene TRBJ2-5; the D is unclear. Sequencing input: memory CD4+ T cells sorted from blood. Regarding subset: CD45RA-negative fraction. The chain's CDR3 is CASSFGALQETQYF. The DNA for the CDR3 is TGCGCCAGCAGCTTCGGTGCGCTCCAAGAGACCCAGTACTTC. Supplemented by reference TRBV5-1 and TRBJ2-5, the full variable domain reads KAGVTQTPRYLIKTRGQQVTLSCSPISGHRSVSWYQQTPGQGLQFLFEYFSETQRNKGNFPGRFSGRQFSNSRSEMNVSTLELGDSALYLCASSFGALQETQYFGPGTRLLVL.